What follows is one T cell receptor (beta chain) and its context. The antigen is unknown. This specimen comes from a study of beta chain features in type 1 diabetes. Study details: The study found patients and healthy donors alike in age, gender and cell yields. Across every sample, 100 million to 130 million sorted cells were examined in total.

The junction had 13 bases not matched to a gene; V was cut back by 5 bases and J by 15 bases. The CDR3 sequence is 13 residues long. Germline V gives CDR1 MNHEY, CDR2 SVGAGI. Study findings and constraints: Shortening of TCRB CDR3s, moderate but significant, appeared in all four CD4+ subsets of Type 1 diabetes patients.

The authors reverse transcribed all of the isolated RNA, so sequencing captured expressed TCRB transcripts. The table came from immunoSEQ multiplex PCR; TCRdb's copy has only in-frame clones and leaves some out. The sample shows 680,000 or so clones, roughly an eighth of them seen only once. Sequencing was done on a sample of naive CD4+ T cells from blood. The rearrangement links TRBV6-5 to TRBJ1-5, with TRBD1 matching 7 bases. The source of this sequence is a man younger than 35 with type 1 diabetes. In DNA form, the CDR3 reads TGTGCCAGCAGTGCGCACTCGGACAGGCCGTGGCATTTT. Amino acids: CASSAHSDRPWHF.